These 9 T cell receptor beta chains were all obtained from the same sample, sequenced in a study of tumor-infiltrating lymphocytes in primary liver carcinoma. Without any cell sorting, about 19-32 mg of bulk tissue yielded co-extracted RNA and DNA. Reverse transcription of approximately 500 ng total RNA with a constant-region primer produced TCR beta cDNA. Slightly modified ARM-PCR with three nested multiplex PCR rounds yielded TCR beta libraries. TRBV1-TRBV30 forward primers paired with a C-beta reverse primer drove the first two PCR rounds, roughly 10 cycles each. TCRdb passed the multiplex PCR reads through MiXCR, listing each CDR3 protein once. The sample carries 150,000 to 200,000 distinct CDR3 sequences, around four fifths recorded once. The sequencing input was tumor tissue from primary liver carcinoma. Receptors were obtained from a man in his forties with primary liver carcinoma and hepatitis B virus infection.

V and J are TRBV6-6 and TRBJ1-2, with D maybe TRBD1 (6 bases). The CDR3 contains 14 residues. Germline CDR1 MNHNY, CDR2 SVGAGI (reference sequence). The CDR3 here is CVNRSTGGREGYTF. CDR3 bases: TGTGTCAACCGATCTACGGGGGGCAGGGAAGGCTACACCTTC.

Remarks on this clonotype: A junction boundary mismatches the germline segment, possibly from a read error. The chain is built from TRBV4-2 and TRBJ2-7; TRBD1 or TRBD2 may be the D gene (5 bases each). This CDR3 is built from 15 residues. Germline V gene sequence: CDR1 LGHNA, CDR2 YNFKEQ. CDR3 sequence: CAGSQDKGSGYEEYF. The CDR3 region has the DNA TGTGCTGGCAGCCAAGATAAGGGGAGCGGCTACGAGGAGTACTTC.

As regards this clonotype: Sequence at one end of the junction differs from germline and may be a read error. The chain is built from TRBV28 and TRBJ1-2, with 9 bases aligning to TRBD1. The CDR3 runs to 16 residues. Germline V gives CDR1 MDHEN, CDR2 SYDVKM. This chain's CDR3 is CASSTPAGTGTYGYIF. The CDR3 DNA is TGTGCCAGCAGTACACCCGCCGGGACAGGGACCTATGGCTACATCTTC.

V gene TRBV2 combines with J gene TRBJ2-1; 7 nucleotides match TRBD2. This CDR3 region has 12 residues. The V segment lost 3 bases and the J segment 16 bases; nucleotides outside the gene matches: 9. The V gene's germline CDR1 is SNHLY and CDR2 FYNNEI. The CDR3 DNA reads TGTGCCAGCAGTGATCAAGGACTAGTCCACTTCTTC. Protein sequence: CASSDQGLVHFF.

The chain couples TRBV11-1 to TRBJ2-5; possibly TRBD1 for D (7 bases). Per germline, CDR1 SGHAT and CDR2 FQDESV (reference sequence). Deletions cut 7 bases from V and 14 bases from J, with 23 bases between. This CDR3 is 13 amino acids long. The CDR3 is CASTLQGEEIQYF. The CDR3 DNA sequence: TGTGCCAGCACCCTCCAGGGGGAGGAGATCCAATACTTC.

A remark on this clonotype: The junction departs from the called germline gene at one end, perhaps through a read error. The V and J genes are TRBV5-6 and TRBJ2-5, with a weak D call TRBD2 (5 bases). The CDR3 is 14 amino acids. Germline CDR1 and CDR2: SGHDT and YYEEEE. CDR3 residues: CASSLEASQETWYF. Here the CDR3 DNA reads TGTGCCAGCAGTTTGGAGGCTAGCCAAGAGACCTGGTACTTC.

A word on this clonotype: This may be a read error, as it is one base from a much larger clone. The gene calls are TRBV30 and TRBJ2-1; D call uncertain. The CDR3 is 13 amino acids. Germline V lookup: CDR1 GTSNPN, CDR2 SVGIG (reference sequence). V gave up 3 bases and J gave up 8 bases, with 14 bases separating them. The CDR3 protein is CAWRPSFPDEQFF. In nucleotides, the CDR3 is TGTGCCTGGAGGCCTTCCTTTCCGGATGAGCAGTTCTTC.

Concerning this clonotype: Its ends do not fully match the called genes, so a read error is possible. V and J are TRBV29-1 and TRBJ2-1; D may be TRBD1 or TRBD2 (5 bases each). This CDR3 spans 13 amino acids. Germline CDR1 SQVTM, CDR2 ANQGSEA. The chain's CDR3 is CSVDKGPPNEQLF. The CDR3 nucleotides are TGCAGCGTTGATAAGGGACCGCCTAATGAGCAGTTATTC.

V gene TRBV11-3 combines with J gene TRBJ1-5, with D perhaps TRBD1 (6 bases). V was clipped by 0 bases and J by 13 bases, with 19 bases between them. Looked up from germline, CDR1 is SGHNT and CDR2 is YENEEA. The length of the CDR3 is 15 residues. CDR3 sequence (DNA): TGTGCCAGCAGCTTAGATCTGGGGGCGGCTCAGCGACAGCATTTT. It yields the protein CASSLDLGAAQRQHF.